The 11 T cell receptor beta chains below come from one sample, sequenced in a study of blood T cell repertoires in COVID-19. TCRdb's table, derived via immunoSEQ multiplex PCR, lists solely in-frame clones and lacks some. Altogether about 400,000 clones are present, around 86% being singletons, with the ten largest covering over 2.5%. Sequencing was performed on peripheral blood. The receptor set was obtained from a human donor in a cohort sampled during active COVID-19.

This chain links TRBV18 with TRBJ2-2; D not resolved. In germline, CDR1 is KGHSH, CDR2 LQKENI. The CDR3 has 14 residues. V was trimmed by 3 bases and J by 7 bases, leaving 12 bases between them. The CDR3 region is CASSPLGESGELFF. The CDR3 DNA sequence: TGTGCCAGCTCACCCCTGGGCGAGAGCGGGGAGCTGTTTTTT.

The chain links TRBV7-9 to TRBJ1-1; D perhaps matches TRBD1 (5 bases). The length of the CDR3 is 15 residues. Germline loops: CDR1 SEHNR, CDR2 FQNEAQ (reference sequence). V was trimmed by 3 bases and J by 2 bases, leaving 13 bases between them. CDR3 region: CASSFGGGGNTEAFF. The CDR3 DNA follows: TGTGCCAGCAGCTTCGGAGGCGGGGGTAACACTGAAGCTTTCTTT.

The chain employs TRBV29-1 and TRBJ1-2; tentative D call: TRBD1 (6 bases). Germline CDR1 SQVTM, CDR2 ANQGSEA. Trimming took off 7 bases at V and 10 bases at J, with 19 bases between the two ends. The CDR3 spans 12 residues. CDR3 protein: CSGGAREGDYTF. CDR3 nucleotide sequence: TGCAGCGGTGGGGCCAGGGAGGGGGACTACACCTTC.

V usage is TRBV5-1 and J usage is TRBJ2-7, with D possibly being TRBD1 (5 bases). Germline V gene lookup returns CDR1 SGHRS and CDR2 YFSETQ. The V gene lost 0 bases and the J gene lost 3 bases, with 10 bases spanning the gap. This CDR3 is 14 amino acids long. This CDR3 is CASSLEGAIYEQYF. CDR3 sequence (DNA): TGCGCCAGCAGCTTGGAAGGGGCGATCTACGAGCAGTACTTC.

The rearrangement links TRBV6-2 or TRBV6-3 to TRBJ1-6; D perhaps matches TRBD1 (5 bases). The CDR3 is 17 residues long. Trimming left V 5 bases short and J 7 bases short, with 21 bases between. The V gene's germline CDR1 is MNHEY and CDR2 SVGEGT. The CDR3 DNA sequence: TGTGCCAGCAGTCCAATCACCCCGACAGTGATGAATTCACCCCTCCACTTT. Amino acid sequence: CASSPITPTVMNSPLHF.

The CDR3 DNA sequence: TGTGCCAGCAGCCGCTCGGACAGTAGCAATCAGCCCCAGCATTTT. Its translation: CASSRSDSSNQPQHF. J is TRBJ1-5 and V is TRBV6-6; D is perhaps TRBD1 (6 bases). V was trimmed by 6 bases and J by 0 bases, leaving 12 bases between them. CDR3 length: 15 amino acids. Germline CDR1 and CDR2: MNHNY and SVGAGI (reference sequence).

This chain uses TRBV2 with TRBJ2-3, with 7 bases that match TRBD2. The ends lost 5 bases at V and 4 bases at J; junction bases unmatched: 6. The germline V gene has CDR1 SNHLY and CDR2 FYNNEI. The CDR3 sequence is 14 residues long. CDR3 DNA sequence: TGTGCCAGCAGTTGGGACTACCACTCAGATACGCAGTATTTT. Its protein product is CASSWDYHSDTQYF.

This rearrangement joins TRBV2 to TRBJ1-4; possibly TRBD1 for D (5 bases). The CDR3 runs to 13 residues. Trimming removed 7 bases from V and 8 bases from J, with 14 bases in between. Germline V gene sequence: CDR1 SNHLY, CDR2 FYNNEI. The CDR3 DNA reads TGTGCCAGCACGGGGGGGTATCGGGAAAAACTGTTTTTT. Its translation is CASTGGYREKLFF.

The count of this clone is one. The J gene is TRBJ2-2, the V gene TRBV27; D may be TRBD2 (5 bases). The CDR3 is made up of 16 amino acids. V gave up 1 base and J gave up 0 bases, with 9 bases separating them. Germline V gives CDR1 MNHEY, CDR2 SMNVEV (reference sequence). The DNA for the CDR3 is TGTGCCAGCAGTTTATATCCGGGGTCGAACACCGGGGAGCTGTTTTTT. It yields the protein CASSLYPGSNTGELFF.

This chain joins TRBV5-4 and TRBJ2-1; 9 bases are a match to TRBD2. The CDR3 loop spans 17 amino acids. After removal of 2 bases from V and 5 bases from J, the junction contained 11 bases not matched to a gene. CDR1 SGHNT and CDR2 YYREEE come from the germline V gene (reference sequence). The DNA of the CDR3 is TGTGCCAGCAGCTTTTTCGCCCGGACTAGCGCTCACAATGAGCAGTTCTTC. It codes for CASSFFARTSAHNEQFF. The whole variable domain, filled in from reference TRBV5-4 and TRBJ2-1, reads ETGVTQSPTHLIKTRGQQVTLRCSSQSGHNTVSWYQQALGQGPQFIFQYYREEENGRGNFPPRFSGLQFPNYSSELNVNALELDDSALYLCASSFFARTSAHNEQFFGPGTRLTVL.

This rearrangement joins TRBV15 to TRBJ1-3; a weak D match, TRBD1 (5 bases). V lost 3 bases and J 9 bases, leaving 12 bases between the germline ends. The CDR3 totals 13 residues. Germline CDR1 is LNHNV and CDR2 is YYDKDF (reference sequence). The CDR3 DNA is TGTGCCACCAGCAGCCCGGGGGGGGGCACCATATATTTT. As protein: CATSSPGGGTIYF.